Listed below are T cell receptor beta chains from one sample, sequenced in a study of PD-L1 blockade in urothelial cancer. The method was immunoSEQ multiplex PCR; TCRdb's version includes in-frame clones alone and lacks a portion of them. Among 50,000 or so clones, under 90% were seen once, and the ten largest hold roughly 5%. The material sequenced was PBMCs, taken around atezolizumab (anti-PD-L1) treatment. These receptor sequences come from a middle-aged man with urothelial cancer. The CDR3 runs from the conserved cysteine through the conserved F or W. D genes are given only for firm matches. For some rows the clone size is stated as once, few or many, or as a class when expanded; others skip it.

.	TRBV27	.	TRBJ1-2	CASSPRLSGNYGYTF	TGTGCCAGCAGTCCCCGTCTATCAGGGAACTATGGCTACACCTTC
.	TRBV18	.	TRBJ2-7	CASSPPPQGSYEQYF	TGTGCCAGCTCACCACCACCGCAGGGGAGCTACGAGCAGTACTTC
.	TRBV2	.	TRBJ1-5	CASSEGGQGKQPQHF	TGTGCCAGCAGTGAAGGGGGGCAGGGTAAGCAGCCCCAGCATTTT
.	TRBV4-2	.	TRBJ1-5	CASSRGGYSNQPQHF	TGTGCCAGCAGCCGCGGGGGGTATAGCAATCAGCCCCAGCATTTT
.	TRBV11-2	TRBD2	TRBJ2-1	CASSPLVREDNEQFF	TGTGCCAGCAGCCCACTGGTCCGGGAGGACAATGAGCAGTTCTTC
once	TRBV29-1	.	TRBJ2-4	CSVDPPGLGGNIQYF	TGCAGCGTTGATCCCCCGGGTCTCGGGGGAAACATTCAGTACTTC
.	TRBV28	TRBD2	TRBJ2-7	CASSPGYRLAGTSYEQYF	TGTGCCAGCAGTCCCGGATACCGGCTAGCGGGAACCTCCTACGAGCAGTACTTC
.	TRBV15	.	TRBJ2-3	CATSSRQALTDTQYF	TGTGCCACCAGCAGTAGGCAGGCCTTGACAGATACGCAGTATTTT
.	TRBV6-1	.	TRBJ2-1	CASSGVTAEANYNEQFF	TGTGCCAGCAGTGGCGTAACGGCGGAAGCCAATTACAATGAGCAGTTCTTC
once	TRBV5-1	TRBD1	TRBJ2-1	CASSFDRGPYNEQFF	TGCGCCAGCAGCTTCGACAGGGGACCCTACAATGAGCAGTTCTTC
.	TRBV7-2	.	TRBJ2-2	CASSFGQNTGELFF	TGTGCCAGCAGCTTTGGGCAGAACACCGGGGAGCTGTTTTTT
.	TRBV7-2	.	TRBJ2-1	CASSLGGVLKEFF	TGTGCCAGCAGCTTAGGGGGGGTCCTAAAGGAGTTCTTC
once	TRBV7-9	.	TRBJ1-5	CASSLTEEADQPQHF	TGTGCCAGCAGCTTAACGGAGGAAGCAGATCAGCCCCAGCATTTT
.	TRBV25-1	TRBD2	TRBJ2-3	CASSDLAGGDTQYF	TGTGCCAGCAGTGACTTAGCGGGAGGAGATACGCAGTATTTT
.	TRBV7-9	TRBD1	TRBJ2-7	CASSPRTGTEQYF	TGTGCCAGCAGCCCCCGGACAGGGACCGAGCAGTACTTC
.	TRBV5-1	.	TRBJ2-1	CASSLETGNNEQFF	TGCGCCAGCAGCTTGGAAACAGGTAATAATGAGCAGTTCTTC
.	TRBV6-1	.	TRBJ2-7	CASREFGLEEQYF	TGTGCCAGCCGGGAGTTCGGATTGGAGGAGCAGTACTTC
.	TRBV5-1	.	TRBJ2-1	CASSFSEGGRHNEQFF	TGCGCCAGCAGCTTCTCAGAGGGAGGTAGACACAATGAGCAGTTCTTC
.	TRBV28	.	TRBJ1-1	CASSSSWARGMNTEAFF	TGTGCCAGCAGTTCCTCATGGGCTCGGGGAATGAACACTGAAGCTTTCTTT
.	TRBV15	TRBD2	TRBJ2-5	CATSRESRLAETQYF	TGTGCCACCAGCAGAGAGTCGAGACTAGCCGAGACCCAGTACTTC
.	TRBV27	.	TRBJ2-3	CASSDGDTQYF	TGTGCCAGCAGTGACGGGGATACGCAGTATTTT
few	TRBV10-3	.	TRBJ2-5	CAISGSRDFQETQYF	TGTGCCATCAGTGGCAGCCGGGACTTCCAAGAGACCCAGTACTTC
.	TRBV6-5	.	TRBJ2-5	CASSYREQETQYF	TGTGCCAGCAGTTACAGGGAGCAAGAGACCCAGTACTTC
.	TRBV5-4	.	TRBJ1-1	CASSLGPADTEAFF	TGTGCCAGCAGCTTGGGCCCCGCGGACACTGAAGCTTTCTTT
.	TRBV29-1	TRBD1	TRBJ2-5	CSVVGQKYQETQYF	TGCAGCGTGGTGGGACAGAAGTACCAAGAGACCCAGTACTTC
.	TRBV27	TRBD1	TRBJ1-5	CASSRGQGGNQPQHF	TGTGCCAGCAGTCGAGGACAGGGGGGCAATCAGCCCCAGCATTTT
.	TRBV9	TRBD2	TRBJ2-1	CASSPGTSGNWGNEQFF	TGTGCCAGCAGCCCGGGGACTAGCGGGAATTGGGGCAATGAGCAGTTCTTC
.	TRBV9	.	TRBJ1-2	CASSVGTGGNFGYTF	TGTGCCAGCAGCGTAGGAACGGGGGGTAATTTTGGCTACACCTTC
.	TRBV9	TRBD1	TRBJ1-1	CASGTGDVRTEAFF	TGTGCCAGCGGGACAGGGGACGTGAGGACTGAAGCTTTCTTT
once	TRBV28	.	TRBJ2-7	CASRQGTGEQYF	TGTGCCAGCAGACAGGGAACGGGCGAGCAGTACTTC
few	TRBV20-1	.	TRBJ2-1	CSASNSNEQFF	TGCAGTGCTAGCAATAGCAATGAGCAGTTCTTC
.	TRBV15	TRBD1	TRBJ2-7	CATSSSGTGRGYEQYF	TGTGCCACCAGCTCCTCCGGGACAGGGAGAGGTTACGAGCAGTACTTC
.	TRBV6-6	TRBD2	TRBJ2-5	CASRGLAGQETQYF	TGTGCCAGCAGGGGACTAGCGGGGCAAGAGACCCAGTACTTC
.	TRBV6-6	.	TRBJ2-5	CASRTPGKETQYF	TGTGCCAGCAGGACCCCGGGGAAAGAGACCCAGTACTTC